One and the same sample provided the 9 T cell receptor beta chains below, sequenced in a study of CD8+CD57+ T cells in acquired aplastic anemia. For sequencing, patients were chosen who had shown expansion of CD8+CD57+ cells by flow cytometry. Genomic DNA acted as the template from which TCR beta VDJ combination and CDR3 sequence profiling were carried out. Via MiXCR, TCRdb re-called the reads, giving one row per CDR3 protein. The table lists 150,000 to 200,000 distinct CDR3 sequences, about 64% of them singletons. The material sequenced was sorted CD4+, CD8+, or CD8+CD57+ T cells (not recorded which) from PBMCs. These receptor sequences come from a human donor with aplastic anemia.

This chain connects TRBV2 to TRBJ2-7; D is uncertain. Deletions cut 2 bases from V and 7 bases from J, with 15 bases between. CDR1 and CDR2 from the germline V gene are SNHLY and FYNNEI. The CDR3 is made up of 14 amino acids. The CDR3 loop reads CASSESGPSWEQYF. The CDR3, as DNA: TGTGCCAGCAGTGAAAGTGGGCCATCCTGGGAGCAGTACTTC.

The chain links TRBV19 to TRBJ2-2; 7 nucleotides match TRBD2. Germline V gene lookup returns CDR1 LNHDA and CDR2 SQIVND (reference sequence). The V segment lost 2 bases and the J segment 10 bases; nucleotides outside the gene matches: 7. The CDR3 sequence is 14 residues long. CDR3 coding DNA: TGTGCCAGTAGTATACGTAGCGGGCTCAAGGAGCTGTTTTTT. This gives the protein CASSIRSGLKELFF.

This clonotype was observed a handful of times. The chain combines TRBV20-1 with TRBJ2-7, with a tentative D call TRBD1 (5 bases). The ends were cut back, 5 bases at V and 7 bases at J, with 21 bases in the middle. This CDR3 spans 14 amino acids. CDR1 is DFQATT, CDR2 SNEGSKA, per germline (reference sequence). The CDR3 sequence is CSADEPGSFGEQYV. DNA of the CDR3: TGCAGTGCTGATGAGCCAGGGTCTTTCGGTGAGCAGTACGTC.

The V gene is TRBV29-1, the J gene TRBJ1-2; D is uncertain. The CDR3 has 11 residues. V dropped 6 bases and J dropped 2 bases, with 7 bases sitting between them. CDR1 SQVTM and CDR2 ANQGSEA come from the germline V gene. The CDR3 coding sequence is TGCAGCGTGGACGTGAACTATGGCTACACCTTC. It is translated as CSVDVNYGYTF.

There are a few counts of this clonotype. J is TRBJ2-7 and V is TRBV20-1; 13 positions agree with TRBD2. Germline V gene lookup returns CDR1 DFQATT and CDR2 SNEGSKA (reference sequence). CDR3 length: 17 residues. The ends lost 5 bases at V and 1 base at J; junction bases unmatched: 11. The CDR3 region has the DNA TGCAGTGCTCCTTGGGGGATGACTAGCGGGGGGTCCTACGAGCAGTACTTC. It encodes CSAPWGMTSGGSYEQYF.

In this sample, this clonotype turned up many times. The chain's CDR3 is CASSQDRQYNQPQHF. DNA for the CDR3: TGCGCCAGCAGCCAAGATAGGCAATACAATCAGCCCCAGCATTTT. The chain has TRBV4-3 and TRBJ1-5; no clear D gene. Looked up from germline, CDR1 is LGHNA and CDR2 is YSLEER. The V end lost 0 bases, the J end lost 3 bases, and 9 bases lay between the germline ends. This CDR3 contains 15 residues.

V and J are TRBV7-9 and TRBJ1-4; D perhaps matches TRBD1 (6 bases). The CDR3 is 13 amino acids. V lost 8 bases to trimming and J lost 8 bases, with 15 bases between them. CDR1 and CDR2 (germline): SEHNR, FQNEAQ (reference sequence). CDR3 in DNA: TGTGCCAGCGAGAGGGGGGCGAGCGAAAAACTGTTTTTT. Translation gives CASERGASEKLFF.

The chain carries TRBV6-2 or TRBV6-3 and TRBJ2-7; 9 bases are a match to TRBD2. J lost 0 bases, V lost 6 bases, and 6 bases had no gene match. CDR3 length: 15 amino acids. The germline V gene has CDR1 MNHEY and CDR2 SVGEGT. The CDR3 loop is CASSPYSGSSYEQYF. As DNA, the CDR3 is TGTGCCAGCAGCCCCTATAGCGGGAGCTCCTACGAGCAGTACTTC.

J is TRBJ2-7 and V is TRBV10-3; TRBD1 aligns across 10 bases. Germline CDR1 reads ENHRY; CDR2 reads SYGVKD. CDR3 length equals 13 residues. V was clipped by 6 bases and J by 6 bases; unmatched bases: 5. The CDR3 sequence: CAISSGQGPEQYF. As DNA, the CDR3 is TGTGCCATCAGCTCGGGACAGGGGCCCGAGCAGTACTTC.